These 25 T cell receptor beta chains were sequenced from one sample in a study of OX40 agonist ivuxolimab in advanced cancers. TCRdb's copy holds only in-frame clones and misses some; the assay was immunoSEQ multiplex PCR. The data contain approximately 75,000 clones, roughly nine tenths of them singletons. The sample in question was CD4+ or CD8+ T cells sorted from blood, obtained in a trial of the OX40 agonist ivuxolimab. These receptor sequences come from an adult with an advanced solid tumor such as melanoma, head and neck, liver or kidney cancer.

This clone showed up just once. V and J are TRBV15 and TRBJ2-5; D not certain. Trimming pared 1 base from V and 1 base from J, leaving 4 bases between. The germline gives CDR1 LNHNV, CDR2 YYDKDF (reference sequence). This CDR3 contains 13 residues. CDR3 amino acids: CATSRGRQETQYF. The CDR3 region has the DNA TGTGCCACCAGCAGAGGGCGCCAAGAGACCCAGTACTTC.

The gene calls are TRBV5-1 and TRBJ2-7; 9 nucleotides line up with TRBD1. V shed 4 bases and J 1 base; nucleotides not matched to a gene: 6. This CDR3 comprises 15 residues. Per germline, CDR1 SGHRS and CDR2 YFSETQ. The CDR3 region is CASSIGTGTSYEQYF. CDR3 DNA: TGCGCCAGCAGCATCGGGACAGGGACTTCCTACGAGCAGTACTTC.

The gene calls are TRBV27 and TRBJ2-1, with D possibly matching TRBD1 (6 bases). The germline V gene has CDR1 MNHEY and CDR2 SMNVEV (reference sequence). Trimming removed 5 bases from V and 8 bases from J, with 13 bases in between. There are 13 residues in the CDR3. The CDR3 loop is CASSGPTGDEQFF. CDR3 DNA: TGTGCCAGCAGTGGGCCGACAGGAGATGAGCAGTTCTTC.

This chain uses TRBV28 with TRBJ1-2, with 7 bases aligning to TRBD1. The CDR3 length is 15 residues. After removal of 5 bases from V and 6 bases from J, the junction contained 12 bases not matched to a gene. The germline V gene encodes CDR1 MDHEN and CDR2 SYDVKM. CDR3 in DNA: TGTGCCAGCAGTCCACCGGGACAGTTGACCAATGGCTACACCTTC. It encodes CASSPPGQLTNGYTF.

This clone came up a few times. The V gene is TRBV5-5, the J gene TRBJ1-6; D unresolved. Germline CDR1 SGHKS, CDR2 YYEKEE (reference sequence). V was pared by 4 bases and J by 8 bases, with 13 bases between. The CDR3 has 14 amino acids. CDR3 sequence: CASSPLDFDSPLHF. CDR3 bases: TGTGCCAGCAGCCCGCTGGATTTCGATTCACCCCTCCACTTT. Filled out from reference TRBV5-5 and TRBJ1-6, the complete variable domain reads DAGVTQSPTHLIKTRGQQVTLRCSPISGHKSVSWYQQVLGQGPQFIFQYYEKEERGRGNFPDRFSARQFPNYSSELNVNALLLGDSALYLCASSPLDFDSPLHFGNGTRLTVT.

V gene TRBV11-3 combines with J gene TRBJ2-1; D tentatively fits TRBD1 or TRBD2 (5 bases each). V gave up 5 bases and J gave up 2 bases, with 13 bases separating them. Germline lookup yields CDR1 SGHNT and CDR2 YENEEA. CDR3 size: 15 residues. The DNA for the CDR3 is TGTGCCAGCAGCAATCCCTCGGGGCCCTACAATGAGCAGTTCTTC. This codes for CASSNPSGPYNEQFF.

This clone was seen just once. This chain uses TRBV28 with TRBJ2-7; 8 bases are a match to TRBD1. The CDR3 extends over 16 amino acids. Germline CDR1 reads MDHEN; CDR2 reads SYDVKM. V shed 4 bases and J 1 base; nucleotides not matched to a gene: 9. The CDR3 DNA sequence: TGTGCCAGCAGTTCACACGGGACAGGCGATTCCTACGAGCAGTACTTC. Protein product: CASSSHGTGDSYEQYF. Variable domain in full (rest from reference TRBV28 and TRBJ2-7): DVKVTQSSRYLVKRTGEKVFLECVQDMDHENMFWYRQDPGLGLRLIYFSYDVKMKEKGDIPEGYSVSREKKERFSLILESASTNQTSMYLCASSSHGTGDSYEQYFGPGTRLTVT.

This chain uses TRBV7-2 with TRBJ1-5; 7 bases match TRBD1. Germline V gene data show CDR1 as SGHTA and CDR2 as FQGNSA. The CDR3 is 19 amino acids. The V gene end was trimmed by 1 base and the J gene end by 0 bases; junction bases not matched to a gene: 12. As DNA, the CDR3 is TGTGCCAGCAGCTTAGGCTCAGGGGGTGGAGGTTATAGCAATCAGCCCCAGCATTTT. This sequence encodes CASSLGSGGGGYSNQPQHF. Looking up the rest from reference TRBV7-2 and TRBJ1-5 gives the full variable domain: GAGVSQSPSNKVTEKGKDVELRCDPISGHTALYWYRQSLGQGLEFLIYFQGNSAPDKSGLPSDRFSAERTGGSVSTLTIQRTQQEDSAVYLCASSLGSGGGGYSNQPQHFGDGTRLSIL.

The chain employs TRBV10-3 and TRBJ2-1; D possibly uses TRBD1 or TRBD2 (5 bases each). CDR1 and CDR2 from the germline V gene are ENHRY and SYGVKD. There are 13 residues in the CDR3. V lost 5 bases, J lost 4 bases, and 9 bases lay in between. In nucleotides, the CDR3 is TGTGCCATCAGTAGGGACGGGTACAATGAGCAGTTCTTC. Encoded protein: CAISRDGYNEQFF.

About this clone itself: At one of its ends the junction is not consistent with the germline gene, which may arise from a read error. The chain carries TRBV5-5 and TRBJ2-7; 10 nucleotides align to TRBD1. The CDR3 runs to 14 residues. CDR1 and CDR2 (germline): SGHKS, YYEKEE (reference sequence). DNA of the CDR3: TGTGCCAGCAGTTTGGGACAGGGGACTTACGCGCAGTACTTC. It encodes CASSLGQGTYAQYF.

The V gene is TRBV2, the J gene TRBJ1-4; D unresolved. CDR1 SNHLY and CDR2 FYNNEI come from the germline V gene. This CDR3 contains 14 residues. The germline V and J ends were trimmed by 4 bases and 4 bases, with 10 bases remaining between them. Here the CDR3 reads CASSGPDNNEKLFF. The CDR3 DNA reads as TGTGCCAGCAGTGGGCCAGACAATAATGAAAAACTGTTTTTT.

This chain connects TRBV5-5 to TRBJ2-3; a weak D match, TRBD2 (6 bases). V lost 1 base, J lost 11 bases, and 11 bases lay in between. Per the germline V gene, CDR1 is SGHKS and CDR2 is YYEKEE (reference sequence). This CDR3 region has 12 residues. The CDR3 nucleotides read TGTGCCAGCAGCTTGTGGTTGGGGGGGCAGTATTTT. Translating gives CASSLWLGGQYF. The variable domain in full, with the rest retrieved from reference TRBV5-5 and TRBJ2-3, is DAGVTQSPTHLIKTRGQQVTLRCSPISGHKSVSWYQQVLGQGPQFIFQYYEKEERGRGNFPDRFSARQFPNYSSELNVNALLLGDSALYLCASSLWLGGQYFGPGTRLTVL.

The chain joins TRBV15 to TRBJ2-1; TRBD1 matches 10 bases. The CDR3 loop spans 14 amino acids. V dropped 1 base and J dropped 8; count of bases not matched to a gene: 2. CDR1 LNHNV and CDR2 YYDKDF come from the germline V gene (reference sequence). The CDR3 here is CATSRGQGADEQFF. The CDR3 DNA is TGTGCCACCAGCAGAGGACAGGGGGCCGATGAGCAGTTCTTC.

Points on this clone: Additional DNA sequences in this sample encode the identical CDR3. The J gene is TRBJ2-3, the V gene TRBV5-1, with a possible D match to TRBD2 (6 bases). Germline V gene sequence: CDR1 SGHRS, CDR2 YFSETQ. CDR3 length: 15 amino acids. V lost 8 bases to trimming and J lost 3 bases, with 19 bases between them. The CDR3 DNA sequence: TGCGCCAGTTCTTTGTCCGGGGACTCGACAGATACGCAGTATTTT. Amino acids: CASSLSGDSTDTQYF.

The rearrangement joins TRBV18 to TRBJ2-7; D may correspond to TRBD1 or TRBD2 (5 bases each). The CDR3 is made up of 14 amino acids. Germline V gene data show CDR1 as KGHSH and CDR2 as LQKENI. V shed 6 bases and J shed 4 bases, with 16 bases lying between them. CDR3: CASSPESGPYEQYF. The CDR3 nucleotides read TGTGCCAGCTCCCCCGAGTCGGGACCTTACGAGCAGTACTTC. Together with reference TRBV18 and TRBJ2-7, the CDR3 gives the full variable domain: NAGVMQNPRHLVRRRGQEARLRCSPMKGHSHVYWYRQLPEEGLKFMVYLQKENIIDESGMPKERFSAEFPKEGPSILRIQQVVRGDSAAYFCASSPESGPYEQYFGPGTRLTVT.

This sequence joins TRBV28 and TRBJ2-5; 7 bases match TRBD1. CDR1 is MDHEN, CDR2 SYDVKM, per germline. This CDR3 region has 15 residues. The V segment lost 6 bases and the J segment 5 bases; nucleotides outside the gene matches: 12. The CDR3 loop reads CASRPMAGGIETQYF. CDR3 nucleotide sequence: TGTGCCAGCAGACCCATGGCAGGGGGAATTGAGACCCAGTACTTC.

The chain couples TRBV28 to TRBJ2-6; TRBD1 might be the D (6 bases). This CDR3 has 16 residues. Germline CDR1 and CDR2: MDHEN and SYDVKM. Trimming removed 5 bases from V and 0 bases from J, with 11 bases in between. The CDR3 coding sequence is TGTGCCAGCAGTACGGACAGCTTCTCTGGGGCCAACGTCCTGACTTTC. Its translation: CASSTDSFSGANVLTF.

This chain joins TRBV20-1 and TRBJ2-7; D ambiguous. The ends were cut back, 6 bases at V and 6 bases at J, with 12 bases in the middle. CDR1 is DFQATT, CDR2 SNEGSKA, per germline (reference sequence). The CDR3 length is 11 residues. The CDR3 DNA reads TGCAGTGCGCAAAAATTTCGCGAGCAGTACTTC. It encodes CSAQKFREQYF.

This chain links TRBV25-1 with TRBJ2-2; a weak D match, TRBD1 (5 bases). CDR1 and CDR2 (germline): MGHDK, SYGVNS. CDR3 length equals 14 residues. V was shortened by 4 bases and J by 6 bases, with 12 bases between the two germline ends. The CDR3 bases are TGTGCCAGCAGTGGGGGCCTCCGCTCCGGGGAGCTGTTTTTT. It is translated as CASSGGLRSGELFF.

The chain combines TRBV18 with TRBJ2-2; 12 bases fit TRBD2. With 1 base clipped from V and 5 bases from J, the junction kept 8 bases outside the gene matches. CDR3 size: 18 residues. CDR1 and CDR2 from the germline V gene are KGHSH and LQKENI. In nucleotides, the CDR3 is TGTGCCAGCTCACCACTCCTAGCGGGAGGGCCAGGAACCGGGGAGCTGTTTTTT. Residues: CASSPLLAGGPGTGELFF. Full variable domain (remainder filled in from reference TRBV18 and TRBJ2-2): NAGVMQNPRHLVRRRGQEARLRCSPMKGHSHVYWYRQLPEEGLKFMVYLQKENIIDESGMPKERFSAEFPKEGPSILRIQQVVRGDSAAYFCASSPLLAGGPGTGELFFGEGSRLTVL.

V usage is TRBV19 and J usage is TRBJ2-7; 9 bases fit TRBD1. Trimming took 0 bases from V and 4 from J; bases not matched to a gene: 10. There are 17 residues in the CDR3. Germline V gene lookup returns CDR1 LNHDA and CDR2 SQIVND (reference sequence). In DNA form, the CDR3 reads TGTGCCAGTAGTATAGATCGTTTGGGGACAGGGAAATACGAGCAGTACTTC. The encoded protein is CASSIDRLGTGKYEQYF.

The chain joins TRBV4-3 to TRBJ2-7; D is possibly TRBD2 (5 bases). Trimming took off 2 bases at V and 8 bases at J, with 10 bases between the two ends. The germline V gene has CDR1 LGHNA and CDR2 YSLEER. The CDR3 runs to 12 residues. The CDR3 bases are TGCGCCAGCAGCCAAATGACCGGGAAGCAGTACTTC. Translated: CASSQMTGKQYF.

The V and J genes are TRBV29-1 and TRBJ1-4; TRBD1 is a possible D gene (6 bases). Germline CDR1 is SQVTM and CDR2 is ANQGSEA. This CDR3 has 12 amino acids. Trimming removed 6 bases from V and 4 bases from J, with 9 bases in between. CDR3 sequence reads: CSVGGGNEKLFF. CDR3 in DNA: TGCAGCGTAGGGGGAGGTAATGAAAAACTGTTTTTT.

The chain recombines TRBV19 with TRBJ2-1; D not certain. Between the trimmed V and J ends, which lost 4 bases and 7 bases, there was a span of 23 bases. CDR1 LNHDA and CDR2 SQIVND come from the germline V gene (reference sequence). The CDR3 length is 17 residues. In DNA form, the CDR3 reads TGTGCCAGTAGTAGGGCTAGTGGTTCGGTTTCGTATAATGAGCAGTTCTTC. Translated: CASSRASGSVSYNEQFF.

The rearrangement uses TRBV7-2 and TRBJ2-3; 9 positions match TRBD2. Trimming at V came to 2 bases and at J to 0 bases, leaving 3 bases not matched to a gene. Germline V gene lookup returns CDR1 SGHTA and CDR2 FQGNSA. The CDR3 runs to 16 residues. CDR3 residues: CASSLSLAGSTDTQYF. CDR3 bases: TGTGCCAGCAGCTTATCGCTAGCGGGGAGCACAGATACGCAGTATTTT.